This T cell receptor (beta chain) originates from a study of PD-L1 blockade in urothelial cancer. Study outcomes and limitations: The study found that durable-benefit patients expanded tumor-associated blood clones more at 3 weeks.

Time point here: peripheral blood 6 weeks after treatment start. Assay: immunoSEQ multiplex PCR; the TCRdb copy retains only in-frame clones and omits some. The sample has tens of thousands of clones; more than 75% are singletons. Germline assignment: CDR1 SGHTA and CDR2 FQGNSA. The ends lost 1 base at V and 5 bases at J; junction bases unmatched: 4. CDR3 length: 15 amino acids. Concerning this clone itself: Its antigen is undetermined.

The rearrangement uses TRBV7-2 and TRBJ2-3, with TRBD1 identical over 9 bases. The sequenced sample was PBMCs, obtained around atezolizumab (anti-PD-L1) treatment. The clonotype comes from a woman aged 55-69 years with urothelial cancer. The CDR3 loop reads CASSLEQGAVDTQYF. CDR3 DNA: TGTGCCAGCAGCTTAGAACAGGGGGCCGTAGATACGCAGTATTTT.